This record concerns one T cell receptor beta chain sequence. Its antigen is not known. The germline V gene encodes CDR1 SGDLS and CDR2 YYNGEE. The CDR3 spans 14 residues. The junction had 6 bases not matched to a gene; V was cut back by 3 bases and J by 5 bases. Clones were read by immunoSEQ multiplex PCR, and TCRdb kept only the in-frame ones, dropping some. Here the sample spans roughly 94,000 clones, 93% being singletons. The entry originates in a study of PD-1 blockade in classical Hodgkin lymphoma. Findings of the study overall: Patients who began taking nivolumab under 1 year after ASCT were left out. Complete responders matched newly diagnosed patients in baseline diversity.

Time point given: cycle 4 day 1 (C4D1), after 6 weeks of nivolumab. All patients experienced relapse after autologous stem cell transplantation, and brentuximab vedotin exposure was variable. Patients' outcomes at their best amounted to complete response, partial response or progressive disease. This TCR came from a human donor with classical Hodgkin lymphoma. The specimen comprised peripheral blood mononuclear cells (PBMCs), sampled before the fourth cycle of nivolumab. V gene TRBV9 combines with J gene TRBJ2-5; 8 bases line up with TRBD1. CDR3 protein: CASSGTGLYETQYF. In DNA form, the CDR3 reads TGTGCCAGCAGCGGGACAGGGCTTTACGAGACCCAGTACTTC.